This T cell receptor (beta chain) was observed in a study of cytomegalovirus exposure and HLA in healthy donors. General study points: Among CMV-associated TCR beta chains, most appeared HLA-restricted in a later analysis.

Comments on this clone: Its antigen is unidentified.

Primers included in the PCR were 60 Vbeta and 13 Jbeta primers. This table comes from immunoSEQ multiplex PCR, and its TCRdb copy is limited to in-frame clones, with some not included. The table lists approximately 190,000 clones, roughly 80% of them singletons. CDR1 is MNHEY and CDR2 is SVGAGI in the germline V gene. V lost 3 bases and J 8 bases, leaving 11 bases between the germline ends. This CDR3 region has 14 residues. This sequence was found in a man aged 40-49 years in good health and CMV-seropositive. Sequencing was carried out using PBMCs. V and J are TRBV6-5 and TRBJ1-6, with D perhaps matching TRBD1 (6 bases). The CDR3 region has the DNA TGTGCCAGCAGTTATAACAGGGAAGATTCACCCCTCCACTTT. Amino acids: CASSYNREDSPLHF.